One and the same sample provided the 23 T cell receptor beta chains below, sequenced in a study of shared clonotypes between healthy human individuals. TCRdb keeps only in-frame clones here, not all; method: immunoSEQ multiplex PCR. The table lists roughly 1,500,000 clones, approximately 98.5% of them singletons. The sample comprised naive CD4+ T cells sorted from blood. Documented subset: CD45RA+ positively selected. These receptors all stem from a man between 25 and 39 years old in good health.

The chain combines TRBV2 with TRBJ2-7; no definite D call. This CDR3 comprises 14 residues. The germline V gene encodes CDR1 SNHLY and CDR2 FYNNEI. The V end was cut by 7 bases, the J end by 0 bases, with 13 bases between. The CDR3 loop reads CASNLVGSSYEQYF. The CDR3 DNA reads as TGTGCCAGCAACTTGGTCGGTAGCTCCTACGAGCAGTACTTC.

With regard to this clone: Other nucleotide sequences in the sample specify the same CDR3. The rearrangement links TRBV18 to TRBJ1-4; D unresolved. Looked up from germline, CDR1 is KGHSH and CDR2 is LQKENI. This CDR3 spans 13 amino acids. Trimming removed 3 bases at V and 6 bases at J, with 8 bases between. The CDR3 reads CASSPSRDEKLFF. CDR3 nucleotides: TGTGCCAGCTCACCGTCTCGGGATGAAAAACTGTTTTTT.

This chain joins TRBV5-4 and TRBJ1-2, with a weak D call TRBD1 (6 bases). This CDR3 is built from 15 residues. The V end was cut by 1 base, the J end by 6 bases, with 16 bases between. Germline CDR1 SGHNT, CDR2 YYREEE (reference sequence). The CDR3 region is CASSLPRGPLNGYTF. CDR3 coding DNA: TGTGCCAGCAGCTTGCCCAGGGGTCCCCTAAATGGCTACACCTTC.

The V and J genes are TRBV9 and TRBJ2-7, with D tentatively TRBD2 (6 bases). CDR3 length: 14 residues. Germline assignment: CDR1 SGDLS and CDR2 YYNGEE. V dropped 3 bases and J dropped 3 bases, with 13 bases sitting between them. The CDR3 sequence is CASSEGLLGYEQYF. In nucleotides, the CDR3 is TGTGCCAGCAGCGAGGGACTGCTGGGCTACGAGCAGTACTTC.

The CDR3 DNA reads as TGTGCCAGCTCACGGGAGGAGGGGTTGGAGACCCAGTACTTC. As protein: CASSREEGLETQYF. The chain recombines TRBV18 with TRBJ2-5; weak D call: TRBD2 (6 bases). This CDR3 spans 14 amino acids. V lost 4 bases, J lost 5 bases, and 14 bases lay in between. Germline loops: CDR1 KGHSH, CDR2 LQKENI.

The chain couples TRBV10-3 to TRBJ2-7; 8 nucleotides align to TRBD1. The CDR3 has 15 amino acids. The V gene end was trimmed by 3 bases and the J gene end by 1 base; junction bases not matched to a gene: 5. Germline loops: CDR1 ENHRY, CDR2 SYGVKD. The CDR3 loop is CAISDRQGSSYEQYF. CDR3 nucleotides: TGTGCCATCAGTGACAGACAGGGGTCTTCCTACGAGCAGTACTTC.

About this clone itself: Additional DNA sequences in this sample encode the identical CDR3. The chain is built from TRBV5-4 and TRBJ2-3; no reliable D call. Germline loops: CDR1 SGHNT, CDR2 YYREEE (reference sequence). This CDR3 spans 15 amino acids. The germline V and J ends were trimmed by 1 base and 2 bases, with 11 bases remaining between them. Here the CDR3 reads CASSLPGLSTDTQYF. The DNA of the CDR3 is TGTGCCAGCAGCTTGCCCGGGCTATCCACAGATACGCAGTATTTT.

The count of this clone is one. V gene TRBV11-3 combines with J gene TRBJ2-5, with D possibly matching TRBD1 (5 bases). CDR1 is SGHNT and CDR2 is YENEEA in the germline V gene. The CDR3 is made up of 15 amino acids. Trimming removed 6 bases at V and 2 bases at J, with 16 bases between. Here the CDR3 DNA reads TGTGCCAGCAGTAGGGGCCCAATGGAGCAAGAGACCCAGTACTTC. Its translation: CASSRGPMEQETQYF.

This clone has a single count. The chain couples TRBV7-9 to TRBJ1-4, with 9 positions matching TRBD1. The V segment lost 5 bases and the J segment 5 bases; nucleotides outside the gene matches: 6. Germline loops: CDR1 SEHNR, CDR2 FQNEAQ (reference sequence). This CDR3 is 15 amino acids long. CDR3 loop: CASSRSGQGNEKLFF. For the CDR3, the DNA is TGTGCCAGCAGCCGATCGGGACAGGGAAATGAAAAACTGTTTTTT.

The V gene is TRBV4-2, the J gene TRBJ2-7; TRBD1 matches 8 bases. Trimming took 4 bases from V and 5 from J; bases not matched to a gene: 13. Germline V CDR1 and CDR2: LGHNA, YNFKEQ. This CDR3 region has 16 residues. As DNA, the CDR3 is TGTGCCAGCAGCCGCTCGTCTGCAGGGGGCAACAACGAGCAGTACTTC. Translating gives CASSRSSAGGNNEQYF.

This chain joins TRBV7-2 and TRBJ2-7; 13 bases are shared with TRBD2. The CDR3 totals 17 residues. The ends lost 8 bases at V and 7 bases at J; junction bases unmatched: 17. CDR1 SGHTA and CDR2 FQGNSA come from the germline V gene. The CDR3 nucleotides are TGTGCCAGCCAACGACGACCGGGGACTAGCGGGGTTGGAGAGCAGTACTTC. As protein: CASQRRPGTSGVGEQYF.

The rearrangement links TRBV7-9 to TRBJ1-5; 9 positions agree with TRBD1. The CDR3 consists of 16 residues. After removal of 5 bases from V and 2 bases from J, the junction contained 7 bases not matched to a gene. Germline-derived CDR1 and CDR2 are SEHNR and FQNEAQ (reference sequence). The CDR3 nucleotides are TGTGCCAGCAGCGTAACAGGGGGCGACGGCAATCAGCCCCAGCATTTT. Amino acid sequence: CASSVTGGDGNQPQHF.

The chain employs TRBV7-9 and TRBJ1-5; D is uncertain. The CDR3 length is 14 residues. Germline CDR1 reads SEHNR; CDR2 reads FQNEAQ (reference sequence). V lost 5 bases and J 5 bases, leaving 13 bases between the germline ends. CDR3 bases: TGTGCCAGCAGCGCAGGAAACGGAGATCAGCCCCAGCATTTT. Translated, it gives CASSAGNGDQPQHF.

V gene TRBV10-2 combines with J gene TRBJ2-7; D call uncertain. Germline V gives CDR1 WSHSY, CDR2 SAAADI. V was cut by 3 bases and J by 1 base, with 13 bases left in between. This CDR3 has 15 amino acids. The CDR3 reads CASSEEDRGSYEQYF. In DNA, the CDR3 is TGCGCCAGCAGTGAAGAGGACCGCGGTTCCTACGAGCAGTACTTC.

In its sample, this clone was seen once. V gene TRBV10-1 combines with J gene TRBJ2-7, with TRBD2 matching 7 bases. The CDR3 is made up of 15 amino acids. V lost 2 bases to trimming and J lost 2 bases; unmatched junction nucleotides: 6. Germline CDR1 WNHNN, CDR2 SYGVQD (reference sequence). CDR3 in amino acids: CASSEAGRGAYEQYF. The CDR3 DNA sequence: TGCGCCAGCAGTGAGGCTGGCCGGGGGGCCTACGAGCAGTACTTC.

This clone was picked up one time. The V and J genes are TRBV6-6 and TRBJ2-7; 8 bases agree with TRBD1. Losses at the gene ends were 8 bases for V and 5 bases for J; bases not matched to a gene: 11. This CDR3 is built from 14 residues. Germline CDR1 reads MNHNY; CDR2 reads SVGAGI (reference sequence). CDR3 loop: CASGPGQVVHEQYF. CDR3 nucleotides: TGTGCCAGCGGGCCGGGACAGGTGGTCCACGAGCAGTACTTC.

The chain recombines TRBV5-4 with TRBJ1-4; maybe TRBD1 (5 bases). The V and J ends lost 4 bases and 8 bases respectively, with 12 bases between them. The V gene's germline CDR1 is SGHNT and CDR2 YYREEE (reference sequence). This CDR3 is built from 13 residues. In DNA form, the CDR3 reads TGTGCCAGCAGCGCCGGGGGGTCAGAAAAACTGTTTTTT. Protein product: CASSAGGSEKLFF. The full variable domain, its missing parts supplied by reference TRBV5-4 and TRBJ1-4, is ETGVTQSPTHLIKTRGQQVTLRCSSQSGHNTVSWYQQALGQGPQFIFQYYREEENGRGNFPPRFSGLQFPNYSSELNVNALELDDSALYLCASSAGGSEKLFFGSGTQLSVL.

The rearrangement joins TRBV28 to TRBJ2-3; a weak D match, TRBD1 (5 bases). The germline V gene has CDR1 MDHEN and CDR2 SYDVKM. The CDR3 is made up of 15 amino acids. The ends were cut back, 3 bases at V and 1 base at J, with 11 bases in the middle. The CDR3 nucleotides are TGTGCCAGCAGTTTCGGCAGGGTTGGCACAGATACGCAGTATTTT. Protein: CASSFGRVGTDTQYF.

The rearrangement joins TRBV11-2 to TRBJ1-1; tentative D call: TRBD1 (5 bases). The CDR3 totals 13 residues. In germline, CDR1 is SGHAT, CDR2 FQNNGV. V was pared by 5 bases and J by 4 bases, with 11 bases between. In DNA, the CDR3 is TGTGCCAGCAGCCTTTTGGGGGGCACTGAAGCTTTCTTT. It translates to CASSLLGGTEAFF. Using reference TRBV11-2 and TRBJ1-1 for the parts outside the CDR3, the full variable domain is EAGVAQSPRYKIIEKRQSVAFWCNPISGHATLYWYQQILGQGPKLLIQFQNNGVVDDSQLPKDRFSAERLKGVDSTLKIQPAKLEDSAVYLCASSLLGGTEAFFGQGTRLTVV.

CDR3 loop: CASSLGYKDSGNTIYF. The CDR3 DNA sequence: TGCGCCAGCAGCTTGGGATACAAAGACTCTGGAAACACCATATATTTT. The V call is TRBV5-1, the J call TRBJ1-3, with D unclear. Germline CDR1 and CDR2: SGHRS and YFSETQ. The CDR3 has 16 residues. Trimming removed 0 bases from V and 0 bases from J, with 10 bases in between. The whole variable domain, filled in from reference TRBV5-1 and TRBJ1-3, reads KAGVTQTPRYLIKTRGQQVTLSCSPISGHRSVSWYQQTPGQGLQFLFEYFSETQRNKGNFPGRFSGRQFSNSRSEMNVSTLELGDSALYLCASSLGYKDSGNTIYFGEGSWLTVV.

As to this clone: Other DNA sequences in this sample translate to the same CDR3. V usage is TRBV5-1 and J usage is TRBJ2-1; D is possibly TRBD1 or TRBD2 (5 bases each). V lost 4 bases and J lost 4, with 12 bases in between. The CDR3 covers 14 residues. In germline, CDR1 is SGHRS, CDR2 YFSETQ. DNA of the CDR3: TGCGCCAGCAGCCCCGGGACGGGTTACAATGAGCAGTTCTTC. Translated, it gives CASSPGTGYNEQFF.

The rearrangement uses TRBV7-9 and TRBJ2-1; 13 bases align to TRBD2. With 2 bases clipped from V and 6 bases from J, the junction kept 7 bases outside the gene matches. The CDR3 loop spans 17 amino acids. Germline V CDR1 and CDR2: SEHNR, FQNEAQ (reference sequence). CDR3 region: CASSLMTTSGRANEQFF. In DNA, the CDR3 is TGTGCCAGCAGCTTAATGACCACTAGCGGGAGGGCCAATGAGCAGTTCTTC.

The V call is TRBV5-1, the J call TRBJ2-7; 11 positions match TRBD2. The CDR3 runs to 15 residues. J gave up 3 bases and V 3 bases, and 5 bases lay outside the gene matches. CDR1 and CDR2 from the germline V gene are SGHRS and YFSETQ. CDR3 sequence reads: CASSSTSGSVYEQYF. CDR3 DNA: TGCGCCAGCAGCTCTACTAGCGGGAGCGTCTACGAGCAGTACTTC.